This is a list of T cell receptor beta chains from one sample in a study of OX40 agonist ivuxolimab in advanced cancers. This table comes from immunoSEQ multiplex PCR, and its TCRdb copy is limited to in-frame clones, with some not included. The sample shows approximately 120,000 clones, roughly 92% of them seen only once. Specimen: CD4+ or CD8+ T cells sorted from blood, collected in a trial of the OX40 agonist ivuxolimab. These receptors all stem from an adult with an advanced solid tumor such as melanoma, head and neck, liver or kidney cancer. CDR3s leave out the opening cysteine and the closing phenylalanine or tryptophan. Each record gives: V gene, CDR3 protein.

TRBV5-1 ASSLLTSDEKLF
TRBV27 ASRGQRGTEAF
TRBV2 ASRRDRVSTDTQY
TRBV7-8 ASSLAGGNYGYT
TRBV5-6 ASSLWDRGWDTDTQY
TRBV30 AWSRQGGNEQY
TRBV23-1 ASSPVECRRRNNQPQH
TRBV28 ASSSDGGYT
TRBV7-2 ASSSTSGRAETQY
TRBV19 ASSPQTGGRQPQH
TRBV7-2 ASSLTEYYGYT
TRBV27 ASSLLMTSPNSPLH
TRBV19 ASRIPRDRGRTEAF
TRBV5-1 ASSWNREAHGYT
TRBV6-1 ASSDYGGPISYEQY
TRBV11-3 ASSLGPRNEQF
TRBV5-4 ASSPDRVVAGELF
TRBV5-1 ASRGSNLYNEQF
TRBV7-9 ASSGQTGELF
TRBV18 ASSADREYGYT
TRBV7-2 ASSSDRGTYGYT
TRBV14 ASSQGYTEAF
TRBV5-1 ASSERPRSGELF
TRBV27 ASSSQGSNQPQH
TRBV10-1 ASSESIRTGRGGTQY
TRBV7-2 ASSSDRGRIGTEAF
TRBV7-6 ASSSLEVNNEQF
TRBV18 ASSPASTYNSPLH
TRBV5-1 ASSLGGSENIQY
TRBV11-2 ASSSGTSGTTSTDTQY
TRBV29-1 SVDSGQGTFEQY
TRBV18 ASSTGTGSTTGELF
TRBV7-2 ASSPPLGTATGNTIY
TRBV18 ASSPRGWGIMNTEAF
TRBV7-9 ASSPRTSGRYEQY
TRBV7-2 ASSPWGNSEAF
TRBV2 ASSEQSSGNTIY
TRBV27 ASSDSGTGISGANVLT
TRBV5-6 APSLGAETQY
TRBV7-9 ASSLGGVNTEAF
TRBV27 ASSRIGTVTLHSPLH
TRBV28 ASRPGGGYGYT
TRBV5-1 ASSFYGNTIY
TRBV2 ASSVGRLTYEQY
TRBV7-9 ASSHGQGDEQY
TRBV9 ASSVGGILTGNNEQF
TRBV29-1 SVEDPTGRFGDTQY
TRBV7-3 ASSLGLAGTGELF
TRBV27 ASSLWGSGSNEQF
TRBV9 ASSVNDEQF
TRBV10-3 AISESTGGFQPQH
TRBV9 ASSPRDVYNEQF
TRBV7-3 ASSLTGRGTEAF
TRBV5-1 ASSLGTSGSGERETQY
TRBV5-1 ASSLQGGANEKLF